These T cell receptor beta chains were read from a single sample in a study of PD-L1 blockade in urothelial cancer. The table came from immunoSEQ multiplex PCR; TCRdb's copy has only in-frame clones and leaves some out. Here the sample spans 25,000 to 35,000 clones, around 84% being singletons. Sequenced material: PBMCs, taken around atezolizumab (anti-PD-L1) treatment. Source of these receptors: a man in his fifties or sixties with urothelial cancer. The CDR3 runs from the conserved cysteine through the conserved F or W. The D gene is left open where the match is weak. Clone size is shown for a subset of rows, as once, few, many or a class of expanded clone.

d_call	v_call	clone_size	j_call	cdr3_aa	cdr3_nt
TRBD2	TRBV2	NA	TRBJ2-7	CASSQTTSGYEQYF	TGTGCCAGCAGTCAAACGACTAGCGGTTACGAGCAGTACTTC
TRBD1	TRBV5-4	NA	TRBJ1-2	CASRPDRGPFNYGYTF	TGTGCCAGCAGGCCTGACAGGGGTCCTTTTAACTATGGCTACACCTTC
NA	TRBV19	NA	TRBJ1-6	CASSKKEKAYNSPLHF	TGTGCCAGTAGTAAGAAGGAGAAGGCCTATAATTCACCCCTCCACTTT
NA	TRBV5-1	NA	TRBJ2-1	CASSLRVSPFEQFF	TGCGCCAGCAGCTTGCGGGTTTCCCCTTTTGAGCAGTTCTTC
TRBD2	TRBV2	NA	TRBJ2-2	CASFYGGGNTGELFF	TGTGCCAGCTTTTACGGGGGGGGGAACACCGGGGAGCTGTTTTTT
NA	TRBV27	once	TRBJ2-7	CASGRRQSSYEQYF	TGTGCCAGCGGGAGACGCCAGAGCTCCTACGAGCAGTACTTC
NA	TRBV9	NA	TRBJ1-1	CASSVEDSLEAFF	TGTGCCAGCAGCGTAGAGGACAGCCTTGAAGCTTTCTTT
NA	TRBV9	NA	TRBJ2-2	CASSVPQGLTGELFF	TGTGCCAGCAGCGTACCCCAGGGCCTCACCGGGGAGCTGTTTTTT
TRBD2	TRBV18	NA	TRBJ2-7	CASSGREETYEQYF	TGTGCCAGCTCAGGGCGGGAGGAAACCTACGAGCAGTACTTC
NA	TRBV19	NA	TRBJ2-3	CASSIGLNTQYF	TGTGCCAGTAGTATAGGGCTTAATACGCAGTATTTT
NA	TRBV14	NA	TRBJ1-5	CASSQVVGGLQPQHF	TGTGCCAGCAGCCAAGTTGTTGGGGGCCTTCAGCCCCAGCATTTT
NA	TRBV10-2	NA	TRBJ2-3	CATKAGRTDTQYF	TGCGCCACCAAAGCGGGTCGCACAGATACGCAGTATTTT
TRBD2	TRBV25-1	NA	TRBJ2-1	CASSGGLAGSSYNEQFF	TGTGCCAGCAGTGGAGGACTAGCGGGAAGCTCCTACAATGAGCAGTTCTTC
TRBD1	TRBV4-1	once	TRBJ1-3	CASSPGQANSGNTIYF	TGCGCCAGCAGCCCCGGACAGGCCAACTCTGGAAACACCATATATTTT
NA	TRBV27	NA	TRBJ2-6	CASSPFGGSGANVLTF	TGTGCCAGCAGCCCTTTTGGAGGCTCTGGGGCCAACGTCCTGACTTTC
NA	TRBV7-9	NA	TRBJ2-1	CASSLGTDYNEQFF	TGTGCCAGCAGCCTCGGGACTGATTACAATGAGCAGTTCTTC
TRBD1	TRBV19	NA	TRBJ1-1	CASLSTGRRNTEAFF	TGTGCCAGTCTCTCGACAGGGCGCCGGAACACTGAAGCTTTCTTT
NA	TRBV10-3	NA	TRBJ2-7	CAISESRGRTSTTYEQYF	TGTGCCATCAGTGAGTCAAGGGGGAGAACATCTACCACCTACGAGCAGTACTTC
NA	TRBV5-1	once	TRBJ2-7	CASSLEGPGGEQYF	TGCGCCAGCAGCTTGGAAGGTCCTGGGGGGGAGCAGTACTTC
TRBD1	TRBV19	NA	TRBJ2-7	CASSVQGNPYEQYF	TGTGCCAGTAGTGTACAGGGGAATCCCTACGAGCAGTACTTC
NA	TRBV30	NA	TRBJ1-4	CAWRSPGNEKLFF	TGTGCCTGGAGATCGCCGGGAAATGAAAAACTGTTTTTT
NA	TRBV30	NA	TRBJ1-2	CAWSVGQGFYGYTF	TGTGCCTGGAGTGTGGGGCAGGGGTTCTATGGCTACACCTTC
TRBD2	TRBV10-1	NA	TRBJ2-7	CASSASGRAYEQYF	TGCGCCAGCAGTGCGAGCGGGAGGGCCTACGAGCAGTACTTC
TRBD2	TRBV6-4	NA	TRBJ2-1	CASSISAGGGLNEQFF	TGTGCCAGCAGTATCTCAGCGGGAGGGGGATTGAATGAGCAGTTCTTC
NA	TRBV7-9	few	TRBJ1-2	CASSLVRGANYGYTF	TGTGCCAGCAGTCTAGTACGCGGAGCTAACTATGGCTACACCTTC
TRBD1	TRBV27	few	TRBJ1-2	CASSSPSRDRQNYGYTF	TGTGCCAGCAGTTCCCCTTCCAGGGACAGGCAAAACTATGGCTACACCTTC